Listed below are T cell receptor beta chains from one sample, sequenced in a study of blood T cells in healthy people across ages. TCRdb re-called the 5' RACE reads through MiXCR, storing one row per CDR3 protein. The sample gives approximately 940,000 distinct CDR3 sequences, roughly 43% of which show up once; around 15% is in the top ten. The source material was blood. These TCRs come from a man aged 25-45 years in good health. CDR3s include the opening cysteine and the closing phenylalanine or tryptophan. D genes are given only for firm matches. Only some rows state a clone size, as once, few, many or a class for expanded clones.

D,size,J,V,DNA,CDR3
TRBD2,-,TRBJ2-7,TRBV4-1,TGCGCCAGCAGCCAGGGGACTAGAACCGGAGACGAGCAGTACTTC,CASSQGTRTGDEQYF
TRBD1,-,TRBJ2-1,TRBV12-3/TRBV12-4,TGTGCCAGCAGTTCTCGGGACAGCTCATCCTACGAGCAGTTCTTC,CASSSRDSSSYEQFF
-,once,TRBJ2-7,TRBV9,TGTGCCAGCAGCCCCTGGGACGGGTTGTACGAGCAGTACTTC,CASSPWDGLYEQYF
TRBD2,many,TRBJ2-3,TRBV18,TGTGCCAGCAGCCCGACTAGCGGGGGCACAGATACGCAGTATTTT,CASSPTSGGTDTQYF
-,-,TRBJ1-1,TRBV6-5,TGTGCCAGCAGTTTTGCCTTACGGGACACTGAAGCTTTCTTT,CASSFALRDTEAFF
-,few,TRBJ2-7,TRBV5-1,TGCGCCAGCAGCCTCGTCTCACTAGTCTCCTACGAGCAGTACTTC,CASSLVSLVSYEQYF
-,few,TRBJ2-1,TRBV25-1,TGTGCCAGCCCTCCCTACAATGAGCAGTTCTTC,CASPPYNEQFF
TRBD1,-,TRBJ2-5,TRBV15,TGTGCCACCAGCAGAGAGGCACAGGGGATAGAGACCCAGTACTTC,CATSREAQGIETQYF
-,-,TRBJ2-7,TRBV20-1,TGCAGTGCTAGAGATCGGGACACGGTAAACTACGAGCAGTACTTC,CSARDRDTVNYEQYF
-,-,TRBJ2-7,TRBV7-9,TGTGCCAGCAGCTTACCATCCAGCGACGAGCAGTACTTC,CASSLPSSDEQYF
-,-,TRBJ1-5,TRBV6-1,TGTGCCAGCAGTGAAGCGAGATTCAATCAGCCCCAGCATTTT,CASSEARFNQPQHF
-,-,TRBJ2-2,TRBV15,TGTGCCACCAGCGGATCGGATTTGGACACCGGGGAGCTGTTTTTT,CATSGSDLDTGELFF
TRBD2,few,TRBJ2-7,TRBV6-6,TGTGCCAGCCCTACGGGACTAGCGGGGTGCGAGCAGTACTTC,CASPTGLAGCEQYF
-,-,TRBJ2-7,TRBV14,TGTGCCAGCAGCCGGGACCGATCGAACTACGAGCAGTACTTC,CASSRDRSNYEQYF
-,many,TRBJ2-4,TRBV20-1,TGCAGTGCTAGAGATATGCGGGGGCGAAACATTCAGTACTTC,CSARDMRGRNIQYF
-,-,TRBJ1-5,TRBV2,TGTGCCAGCAGCTTAACGCCCGGGCCCCGAAAGTGGCCCCAGCATTTT,CASSLTPGPRKWPQHF
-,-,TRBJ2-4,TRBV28,TGTGCCAGCGGCCGATCCGGGGTCAAAAACATTCAGTACTTC,CASGRSGVKNIQYF
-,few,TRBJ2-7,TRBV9,TGTGCCAGCAGCGTAGCTTTCGGCTCCTACGAGCAGTACTTC,CASSVAFGSYEQYF
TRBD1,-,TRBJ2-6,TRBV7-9,TGTGCCAGCAACCTGGGACAGGGTAAATTCTCTGGGGCCAACGTCCTGACTTTC,CASNLGQGKFSGANVLTF
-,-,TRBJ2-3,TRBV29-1,TGCAGCGTTCGGGGGAGCACAGATACGCAGTATTTT,CSVRGSTDTQYF
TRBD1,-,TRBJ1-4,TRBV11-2,TGTGCCAGCACCGCCGGGACAGGGGACAAACTGTTTTTT,CASTAGTGDKLFF
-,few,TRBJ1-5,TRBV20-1,TGCAGTGCAAGCGAGGGTTACGGTTTTAGCAATCAGCCCCAGCATTTT,CSASEGYGFSNQPQHF
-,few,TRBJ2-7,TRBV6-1,TGTGCCAGCAGTGAAGACGGACGGATCTACTACGAGCAGTACTTC,CASSEDGRIYYEQYF
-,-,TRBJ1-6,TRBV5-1,TGCGCCAGCAGCCCGGACGGGGGAAATAATTCACCCCTCCACTTT,CASSPDGGNNSPLHF
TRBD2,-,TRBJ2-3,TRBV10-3,TGTGCCATCAGAGACTCTAGCGGAGATACGCGGTATTTT,CAIRDSSGDTRYF
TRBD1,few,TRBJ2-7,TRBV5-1,TGCGCCAGCAGCTTGGTCGACAGGGTCCACGAGCAGTACTTC,CASSLVDRVHEQYF
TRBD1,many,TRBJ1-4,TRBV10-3,TGTGCCATCAGGAAGGGACAGGGGAGTGAAAAACTGTTTTTT,CAIRKGQGSEKLFF